The 27 T cell receptor beta chains listed next were all sequenced from one sample in a study of T cells after yellow fever vaccination. Using its own MiXCR run on the 5' RACE reads, TCRdb lists one record per CDR3 protein. The sample yields roughly 110,000 distinct CDR3 sequences, around 8% seen once. The material sequenced was CD8+ T cells sorted from PBMCs, taken 45 days after the yellow fever booster vaccination. These receptors originate from a man aged 30 to 45 who received the YFV17D yellow fever vaccine.

This clonotype was seen many times. The chain carries TRBV7-9 and TRBJ2-1, with D tentatively TRBD2 (5 bases). Germline loops: CDR1 SEHNR, CDR2 FQNEAQ (reference sequence). V lost 11 bases, J lost 9 bases, and 23 bases lay in between. There are 14 residues in the CDR3. The chain's CDR3 is CASSIGDGPFEQFF. CDR3 bases: TGTGCCTCCTCAATCGGGGATGGCCCTTTTGAGCAGTTCTTC.

The sample holds many counts of this clonotype. The gene calls are TRBV29-1 and TRBJ1-2, with D perhaps matching TRBD1 (5 bases). Germline values: CDR1 SQVTM, CDR2 ANQGSEA. The CDR3 runs to 13 residues. V gave up 8 bases and J gave up 5 bases, with 18 bases separating them. In DNA, the CDR3 is TGCAGCTCGAGCCAAGGCGCAGGGTATGGCTACACCTTC. The encoded protein is CSSSQGAGYGYTF.

This clonotype was seen at least ten times. The chain is built from TRBV10-1 and TRBJ2-5; D not resolved. This CDR3 contains 12 residues. The germline V and J ends were trimmed by 2 bases and 5 bases, with 6 bases remaining between them. In germline, CDR1 is WNHNN, CDR2 SYGVQD (reference sequence). CDR3 protein: CASSEMGETQYF. The DNA of the CDR3 is TGCGCCAGCAGTGAGATGGGCGAGACCCAGTACTTC.

The sample holds many counts of this clonotype. CDR3 bases: TGCGCCAGCAGCGTCCGGGACGGCGGTCTCTATGGCTACACCTTC. Protein product: CASSVRDGGLYGYTF. J is TRBJ1-2 and V is TRBV4-3, with D maybe TRBD1 (5 bases). Germline V gene sequence: CDR1 LGHNA, CDR2 YSLEER. With 5 bases removed from V and 4 bases from J, the gap between germline ends came to 17 bases. This CDR3 has 15 amino acids.

The chain employs TRBV5-6 and TRBJ2-1; D is uncertain. Germline CDR1 SGHDT, CDR2 YYEEEE. This CDR3 is 14 amino acids long. V lost 0 bases to trimming and J lost 1 base, with 5 bases between them. In nucleotides, the CDR3 is TGTGCCAGCAGCTTGGTCGGATCCTACAATGAGCAGTTCTTC. Translating it yields CASSLVGSYNEQFF.

This clonotype was counted at least ten times. The rearrangement links TRBV30 to TRBJ2-1; either TRBD1 or TRBD2 may fit D (5 bases each). Trimming cost V 5 bases and J 5 bases, with 16 bases left between them. CDR3 length: 14 amino acids. CDR1 and CDR2 (germline): GTSNPN, SVGIG (reference sequence). The CDR3 loop is CAWASWVGDNEQFF. Here the CDR3 DNA reads TGTGCCTGGGCCTCCTGGGTGGGGGACAATGAGCAGTTCTTC.

This clonotype occurred many times. The V gene is TRBV29-1, the J gene TRBJ2-5; TRBD1 agrees at 9 bases. Trimming at V came to 6 bases and at J to 5 bases, leaving 4 bases not matched to a gene. Germline values: CDR1 SQVTM, CDR2 ANQGSEA. The CDR3 has 12 residues. CDR3 region: CSVSGQGETQYF. The CDR3 nucleotides are TGCAGCGTCTCGGGACAGGGCGAGACCCAGTACTTC.

This chain links TRBV12-3 or TRBV12-4 with TRBJ1-2; D uncertain. V shed 3 bases and J shed 3 bases, with 8 bases lying between them. The CDR3 extends over 13 amino acids. CDR3 sequence: CASSFQGYYGYTF. The CDR3 DNA reads as TGTGCCAGCAGTTTCCAAGGGTACTATGGCTACACCTTC.

This clonotype was seen a handful of times. This chain joins TRBV5-5 and TRBJ2-5; D remains unclear. V shed 5 bases and J shed 0 bases, with 14 bases lying between them. CDR1 SGHKS and CDR2 YYEKEE come from the germline V gene (reference sequence). CDR3 length: 15 amino acids. The CDR3 nucleotides read TGTGCCAGCAGGATAGGTGCGGCAGACCAAGAGACCCAGTACTTC. Protein: CASRIGAADQETQYF.

This clonotype was counted ten times or more. V usage is TRBV7-9 and J usage is TRBJ2-1; D is undetermined. Germline CDR1 is SEHNR and CDR2 is FQNEAQ (reference sequence). The CDR3 has 14 amino acids. The V gene lost 6 bases and the J gene lost 3 bases, with 12 bases spanning the gap. CDR3 sequence: CASSPEWDYNEQFF. CDR3 bases: TGTGCCAGCAGTCCGGAATGGGACTACAATGAGCAGTTCTTC.

This clonotype appeared a few times. The V call is TRBV20-1, the J call TRBJ2-7; possibly TRBD2 for D (5 bases). Deletions cut 6 bases from V and 1 base from J, with 16 bases between. Germline V gives CDR1 DFQATT, CDR2 SNEGSKA (reference sequence). This CDR3 spans 14 amino acids. The DNA for the CDR3 is TGCAGTGCCACAGAGGGCAGGTTATCCTACGAGCAGTACTTC. Translated, it gives CSATEGRLSYEQYF.

V gene TRBV7-6 combines with J gene TRBJ2-7; 8 nucleotides match TRBD2. Trimming removed 1 base from V and 2 bases from J; junction bases left unmatched: 4. CDR1 is SGHVS and CDR2 is FNYEAQ in the germline V gene. This CDR3 comprises 15 residues. The CDR3 reads CASSLGGGFTYEQYF. In DNA form, the CDR3 reads TGTGCCAGCAGCTTAGGCGGGGGGTTTACCTACGAGCAGTACTTC.

This clonotype was seen at least ten times. V gene TRBV7-8 combines with J gene TRBJ2-1; 13 nucleotides match TRBD2. The length of the CDR3 is 16 residues. J was trimmed by 4 bases and V by 4 bases; bases with no gene match: 4. Germline CDR1 and CDR2: SGHVS and FQNEAQ. In DNA form, the CDR3 reads TGTGCCAGCAGCTGGCCGACTAGCGGGAGGTACAATGAGCAGTTCTTC. Translated: CASSWPTSGRYNEQFF.

Details on this clonotype: This may come from a read error, since a much larger clone is one base off. The chain links TRBV29-1 to TRBJ2-7; 9 bases are a match to TRBD1. The CDR3 covers 14 residues. Looked up from germline, CDR1 is SQVTM and CDR2 is ANQGSEA. CDR3 bases: TGCAGCGTACAACTGGGACAGGGTATCAACGACCAGTACTTC. It codes for CSVQLGQGINDQYF.

This rearrangement joins TRBV5-5 to TRBJ1-1; D not certain. Germline CDR1 is SGHKS and CDR2 is YYEKEE (reference sequence). V shed 6 bases and J shed 3 bases, with 3 bases lying between them. The CDR3 consists of 10 residues. The CDR3 sequence: CASTDTEAFF. The CDR3 DNA follows: TGTGCCAGCACCGACACTGAAGCTTTCTTT.

This clonotype has more than one count but fewer than ten. V and J are TRBV6-5 and TRBJ2-3; 10 bases align to TRBD2. The trim removed 4 bases at V and 3 bases at J, leaving 7 bases unmatched. From germline, CDR1 is MNHEY and CDR2 SVGAGI. This CDR3 spans 16 amino acids. The CDR3 DNA reads TGTGCCAGCAGTTCGGGACTAGCGTACGGAACAGATACGCAGTATTTT. Amino acids: CASSSGLAYGTDTQYF.

This clonotype was seen ten or more times. The chain has TRBV20-1 and TRBJ1-1; possibly TRBD1 for D (5 bases). CDR1 is DFQATT and CDR2 is SNEGSKA in the germline V gene (reference sequence). The CDR3 has 14 amino acids. Deletions cut 0 bases from V and 5 bases from J, with 13 bases between. The CDR3 loop reads CSARDLRGWTEAFF. The CDR3 DNA is TGCAGTGCTAGAGATCTAAGGGGCTGGACTGAAGCTTTCTTT.

The V and J genes are TRBV19 and TRBJ2-1; D is unclear. Trimming took 10 bases from V and 0 from J, leaving 13 bases between them. CDR3 size: 14 residues. Germline loops: CDR1 LNHDA, CDR2 SQIVND (reference sequence). CDR3 coding DNA: TGTGCCACCCAAGAGGTTCACTCCTACAATGAGCAGTTCTTC. Translating it yields CATQEVHSYNEQFF.

This clonotype was picked up many times. The rearrangement uses TRBV7-6 and TRBJ2-7; 12 bases map to TRBD2. The CDR3 covers 16 residues. Trimming took 3 bases from V and 5 from J; bases not matched to a gene: 8. The germline V gene encodes CDR1 SGHVS and CDR2 FNYEAQ. The CDR3 DNA follows: TGTGCCAGCAGCTTCCATCTAGCGGGAGGGCCAAACGAGCAGTACTTC. It translates to CASSFHLAGGPNEQYF.

This clonotype was counted at least ten times. The chain has TRBV9 and TRBJ2-1; D remains unclear. Germline CDR1 and CDR2: SGDLS and YYNGEE. The CDR3 covers 14 residues. Trimming shortened V by 0 bases and J by 5 bases, and 9 bases separated the two germline ends. The CDR3 region is CASSVGDINNEQFF. CDR3 bases: TGTGCCAGCAGCGTAGGTGATATTAACAATGAGCAGTTCTTC. Based on the CDR3 plus reference TRBV9 and TRBJ2-1, the full variable domain is DSGVTQTPKHLITATGQRVTLRCSPRSGDLSVYWYQQSLDQGLQFLIQYYNGEERAKGNILERFSAQQFPDLHSELNLSSLELGDSALYFCASSVGDINNEQFFGPGTRLTVL.

J is TRBJ1-2 and V is TRBV7-9, with D unclear. Per germline, CDR1 SEHNR and CDR2 FQNEAQ (reference sequence). The length of the CDR3 is 13 residues. Trimming removed 4 bases from V and 0 bases from J, with 6 bases in between. This CDR3 is CASSYTTNYGYTF. Written as DNA, the CDR3 is TGTGCCAGCAGCTACACCACTAACTATGGCTACACCTTC.

At least ten counts were recorded for this clonotype. The rearrangement links TRBV2 to TRBJ2-1; 11 nucleotides align to TRBD2. J gave up 8 bases and V 4 bases, and 10 bases lay outside the gene matches. The CDR3 length is 16 residues. The germline V gene encodes CDR1 SNHLY and CDR2 FYNNEI. CDR3 sequence (DNA): TGTGCCAGCAGTGTGGAGGGGACTAGCGGTAGTTATGAGCAGTTCTTC. It encodes CASSVEGTSGSYEQFF. The whole variable domain, remainder taken from reference TRBV2 and TRBJ2-1, is EPEVTQTPSHQVTQMGQEVILRCVPISNHLYFYWYRQILGQKVEFLVSFYNNEISEKSEIFDDQFSVERPDGSNFTLKIRSTKLEDSAMYFCASSVEGTSGSYEQFFGPGTRLTVL.

The table lists this clonotype with many counts. V usage is TRBV27 and J usage is TRBJ2-1; 7 bases align to TRBD1. Trimming removed 2 bases from V and 10 bases from J; junction bases left unmatched: 8. The CDR3 extends over 14 amino acids. CDR1 MNHEY and CDR2 SMNVEV come from the germline V gene (reference sequence). The CDR3 loop is CASSLARDSLEQFF. CDR3 in DNA: TGTGCCAGCAGTTTAGCTAGGGACAGTCTGGAGCAGTTCTTC.

Only a few counts were recorded for this clonotype. V usage is TRBV7-8 and J usage is TRBJ2-7; 12 nucleotides agree with TRBD2. Trimming at V came to 6 bases and at J to 5 bases, leaving 11 bases not matched to a gene. The CDR3 is 16 residues long. Germline V gene sequence: CDR1 SGHVS, CDR2 FQNEAQ. This CDR3 reads CASRSGLAGISDEQYF. The CDR3 coding sequence is TGTGCCAGCAGAAGCGGACTAGCGGGAATATCTGACGAGCAGTACTTC.

Many counts were recorded for this clonotype. This sequence joins TRBV7-6 and TRBJ1-1, with 8 nucleotides matching TRBD1. J was trimmed by 7 bases and V by 5 bases; bases with no gene match: 9. Germline V gene sequence: CDR1 SGHVS, CDR2 FNYEAQ. This CDR3 comprises 14 residues. The CDR3 DNA follows: TGTGCCAGCAGCCCAGAGACAGGGGCGGTTGAAGCTTTCTTT. Its protein product is CASSPETGAVEAFF. The whole variable domain, remainder taken from reference TRBV7-6 and TRBJ1-1, is GAGVSQSPRYKVTKRGQDVALRCDPISGHVSLYWYRQALGQGPEFLTYFNYEAQQDKSGLPNDRFSAERPEGSISTLTIQRTEQRDSAMYRCASSPETGAVEAFFGQGTRLTVV.

This clonotype was counted ten times or more. V is TRBV6-1 and J is TRBJ2-1; 11 bases match TRBD2. This CDR3 contains 16 residues. Trimming removed 2 bases from V and 12 bases from J; junction bases left unmatched: 12. Per germline, CDR1 MNHNS and CDR2 SASEGT. Here the CDR3 DNA reads TGTGCCAGCAGTGAACATGAACTAGCGGGAGTCGAGGGGCAGTTCTTC. Its protein product is CASSEHELAGVEGQFF.

The sample holds many counts of this clonotype. The chain recombines TRBV27 with TRBJ1-5; TRBD1 is a possible D gene (6 bases). V lost 5 bases and J 7 bases, leaving 12 bases between the germline ends. CDR1 is MNHEY, CDR2 SMNVEV, per germline (reference sequence). The CDR3 is 13 amino acids. The CDR3 sequence is CASSTGKWQPQHF. The CDR3 coding sequence is TGTGCCAGCAGTACAGGGAAATGGCAGCCCCAGCATTTT.